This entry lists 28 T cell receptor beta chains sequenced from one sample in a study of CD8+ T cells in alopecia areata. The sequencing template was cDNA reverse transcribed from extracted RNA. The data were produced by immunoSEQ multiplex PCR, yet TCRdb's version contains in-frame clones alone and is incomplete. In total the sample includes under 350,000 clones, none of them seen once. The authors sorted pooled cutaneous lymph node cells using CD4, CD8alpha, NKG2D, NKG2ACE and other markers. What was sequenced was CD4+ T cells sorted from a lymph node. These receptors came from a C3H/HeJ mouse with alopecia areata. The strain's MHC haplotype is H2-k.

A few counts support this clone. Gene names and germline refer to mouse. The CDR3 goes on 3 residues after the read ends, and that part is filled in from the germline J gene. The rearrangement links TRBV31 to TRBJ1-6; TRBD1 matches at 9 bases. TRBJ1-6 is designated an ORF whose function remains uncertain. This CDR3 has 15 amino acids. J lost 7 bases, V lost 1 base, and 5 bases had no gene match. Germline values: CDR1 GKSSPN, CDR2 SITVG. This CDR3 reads CAWSPGQGRNSPLYF. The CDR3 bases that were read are TGTGCCTGGAGTCCGGGACAGGGAAGGAATTCGCCC.

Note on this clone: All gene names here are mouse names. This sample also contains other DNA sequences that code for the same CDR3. This chain's CDR3 is CTCSAGQNSDYTF. The DNA read from the CDR3 is TGCACCTGCAGTGCAGGTCAAAACTCC. The rearrangement uses TRBV1 and TRBJ1-2; D is unresolved. The sequence runs out 4 residues before the end of the CDR3; the remainder is reconstructed from the germline J gene. CDR1 and CDR2 (germline): NSQYPW, LRSPGD (reference sequence). The germline V and J ends were trimmed by 1 base and 1 base, with 4 bases remaining between them. The CDR3 loop spans 13 amino acids.

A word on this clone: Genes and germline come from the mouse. The sequenced part of the CDR3 DNA is TGTGCCAGCAGCCAAGATGGGACTGCTTAT. It yields the protein CASSQDGTAY. The whole CDR3 protein is CASSQDGTAYEQYF. The J gene is TRBJ2-7, the V gene TRBV5; 7 bases are shared with TRBD2. The read falls 4 residues short of the CDR3 end, and the missing part is taken from the germline J gene. Germline values: CDR1 LGHNA, CDR2 YNLKQL (reference sequence). The CDR3 has 14 residues.

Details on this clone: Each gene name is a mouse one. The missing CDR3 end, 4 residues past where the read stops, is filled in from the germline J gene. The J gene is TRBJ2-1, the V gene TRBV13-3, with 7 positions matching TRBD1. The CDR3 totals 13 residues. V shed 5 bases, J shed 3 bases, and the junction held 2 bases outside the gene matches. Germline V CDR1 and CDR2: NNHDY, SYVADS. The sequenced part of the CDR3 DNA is TGTGCCAGCAGGACAGGGCTCTATGCT. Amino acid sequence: CASRTGLYA. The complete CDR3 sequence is CASRTGLYAEQFF.

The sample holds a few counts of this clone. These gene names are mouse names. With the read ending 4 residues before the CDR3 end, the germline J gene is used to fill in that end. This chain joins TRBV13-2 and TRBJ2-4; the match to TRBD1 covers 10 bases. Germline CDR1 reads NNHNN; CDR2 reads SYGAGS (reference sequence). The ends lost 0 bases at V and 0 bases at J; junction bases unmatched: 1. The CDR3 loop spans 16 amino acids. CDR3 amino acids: CASGDGDRGSQNTLYF. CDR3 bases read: TGTGCCAGCGGTGATGGGGACAGGGGCAGTCAAAAC.

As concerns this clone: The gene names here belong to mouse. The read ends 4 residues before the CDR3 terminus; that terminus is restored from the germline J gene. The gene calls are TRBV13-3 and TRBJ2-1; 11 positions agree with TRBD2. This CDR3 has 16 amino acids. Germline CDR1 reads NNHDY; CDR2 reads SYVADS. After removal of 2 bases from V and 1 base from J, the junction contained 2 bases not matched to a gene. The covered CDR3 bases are TGTGCCAGCAGTGAGGACTGGGGGGCCAACTATGCT. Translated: CASSEDWGANYA. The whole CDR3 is CASSEDWGANYAEQFF.

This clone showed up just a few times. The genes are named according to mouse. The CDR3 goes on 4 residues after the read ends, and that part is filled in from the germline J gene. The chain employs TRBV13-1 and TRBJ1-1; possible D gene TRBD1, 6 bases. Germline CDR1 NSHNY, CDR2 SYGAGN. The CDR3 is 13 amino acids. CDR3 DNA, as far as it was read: TGTGCCAGCAGTGATGGGGGGGCAACA. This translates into CASSDGGAT. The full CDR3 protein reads CASSDGGATEVFF.

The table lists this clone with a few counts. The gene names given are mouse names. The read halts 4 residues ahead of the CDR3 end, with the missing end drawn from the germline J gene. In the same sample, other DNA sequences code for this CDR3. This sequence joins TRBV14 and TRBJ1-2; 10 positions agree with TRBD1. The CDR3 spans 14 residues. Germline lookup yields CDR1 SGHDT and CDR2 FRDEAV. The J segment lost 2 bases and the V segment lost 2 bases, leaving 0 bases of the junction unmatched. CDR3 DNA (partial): TGTGCCAGCAGTTTGGGACAGGGGAACTCC. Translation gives CASSLGQGNS. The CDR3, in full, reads CASSLGQGNSDYTF.

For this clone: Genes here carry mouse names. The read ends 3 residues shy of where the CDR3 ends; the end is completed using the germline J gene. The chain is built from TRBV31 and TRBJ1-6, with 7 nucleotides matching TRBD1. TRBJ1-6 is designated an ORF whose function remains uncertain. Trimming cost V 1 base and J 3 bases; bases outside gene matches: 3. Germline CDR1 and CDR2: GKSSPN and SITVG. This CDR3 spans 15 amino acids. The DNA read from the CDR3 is TGTGCCTGGAGTCGACAGGGAGGCTATAATTCGCCC. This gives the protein CAWSRQGGYNSP. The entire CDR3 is CAWSRQGGYNSPLYF.

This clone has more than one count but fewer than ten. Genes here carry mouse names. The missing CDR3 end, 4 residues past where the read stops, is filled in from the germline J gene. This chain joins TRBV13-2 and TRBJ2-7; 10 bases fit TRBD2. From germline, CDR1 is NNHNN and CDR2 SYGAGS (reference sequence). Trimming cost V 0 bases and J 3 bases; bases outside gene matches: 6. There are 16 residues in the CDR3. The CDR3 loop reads CASGDASGTGVYEQYF. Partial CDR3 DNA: TGTGCCAGCGGTGATGCCTCCGGGACTGGGGTCTAT.

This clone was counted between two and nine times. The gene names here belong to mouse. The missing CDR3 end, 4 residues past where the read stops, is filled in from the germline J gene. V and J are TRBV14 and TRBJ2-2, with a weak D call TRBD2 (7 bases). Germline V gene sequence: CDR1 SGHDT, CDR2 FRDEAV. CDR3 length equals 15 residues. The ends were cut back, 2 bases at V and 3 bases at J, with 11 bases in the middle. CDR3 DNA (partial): TGTGCCAGCAGTTTGAGGGGGGCGGACACCGGG. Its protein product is CASSLRGADTG. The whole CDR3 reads CASSLRGADTGQLYF.

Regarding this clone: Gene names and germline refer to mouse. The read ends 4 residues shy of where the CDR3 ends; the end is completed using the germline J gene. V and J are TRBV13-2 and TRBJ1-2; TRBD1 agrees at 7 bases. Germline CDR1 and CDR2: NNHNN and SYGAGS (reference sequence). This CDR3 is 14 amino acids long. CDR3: CASGERQGRSDYTF. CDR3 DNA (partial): TGTGCCAGCGGTGAAAGACAGGGAAGATCC.

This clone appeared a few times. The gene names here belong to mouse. Partial CDR3 DNA: TGTGCCAGCGGTGATCAGGGGAACACCGGG. Residues: CASGDQGNTG. The CDR3 in full is CASGDQGNTGQLYF. This rearrangement joins TRBV13-2 to TRBJ2-2, with a weak D call TRBD1 (6 bases). Read coverage stops 4 residues before the CDR3 terminus; the germline J gene supplies the remainder. Germline loops: CDR1 NNHNN, CDR2 SYGAGS (reference sequence). The CDR3 length is 14 residues. V lost 1 base, J lost 2 bases, and 6 bases lay in between.

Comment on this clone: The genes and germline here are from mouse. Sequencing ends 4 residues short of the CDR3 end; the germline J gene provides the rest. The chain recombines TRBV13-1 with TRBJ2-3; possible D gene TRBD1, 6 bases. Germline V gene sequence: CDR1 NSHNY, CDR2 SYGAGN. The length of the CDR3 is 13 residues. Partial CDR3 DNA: TGTGCCAGCAGTGACCACAGGGTAGAA. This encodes CASSDHRVE. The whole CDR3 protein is CASSDHRVETLYF.

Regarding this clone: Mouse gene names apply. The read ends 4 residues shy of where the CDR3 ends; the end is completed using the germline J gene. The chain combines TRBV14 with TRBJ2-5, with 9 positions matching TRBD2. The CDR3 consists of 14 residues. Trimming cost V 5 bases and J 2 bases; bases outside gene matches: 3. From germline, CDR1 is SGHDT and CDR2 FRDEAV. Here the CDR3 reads CASSPWGGQDTQYF. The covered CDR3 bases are TGTGCCAGCAGCCCCTGGGGGGGCCAAGAC.

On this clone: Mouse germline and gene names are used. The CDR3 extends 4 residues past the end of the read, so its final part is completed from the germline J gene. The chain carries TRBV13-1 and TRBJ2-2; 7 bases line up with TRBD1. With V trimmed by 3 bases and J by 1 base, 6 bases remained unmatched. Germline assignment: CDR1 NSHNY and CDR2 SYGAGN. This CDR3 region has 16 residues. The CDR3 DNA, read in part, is TGTGCCAGCAGTGGGGCGGGACAGAGAAACACCGGG. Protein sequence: CASSGAGQRNTG. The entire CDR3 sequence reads CASSGAGQRNTGQLYF.

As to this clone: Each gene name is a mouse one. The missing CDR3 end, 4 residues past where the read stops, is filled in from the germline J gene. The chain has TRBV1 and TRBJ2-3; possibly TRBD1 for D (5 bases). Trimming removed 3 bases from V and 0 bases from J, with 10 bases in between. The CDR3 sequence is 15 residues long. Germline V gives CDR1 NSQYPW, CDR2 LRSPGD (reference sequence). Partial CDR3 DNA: TGCACCTGCAGTGCGCCGACAGATAGTGCAGAA. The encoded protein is CTCSAPTDSAE. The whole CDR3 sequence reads CTCSAPTDSAETLYF.

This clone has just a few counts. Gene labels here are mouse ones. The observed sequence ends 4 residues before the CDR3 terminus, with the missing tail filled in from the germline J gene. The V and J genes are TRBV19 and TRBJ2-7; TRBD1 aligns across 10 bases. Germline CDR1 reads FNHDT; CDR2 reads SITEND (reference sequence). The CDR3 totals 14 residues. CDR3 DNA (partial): TGTGCCAGCAGTATGGGGGGACAGGGGAAT. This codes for CASSMGGQGN. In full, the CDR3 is CASSMGGQGNEQYF.

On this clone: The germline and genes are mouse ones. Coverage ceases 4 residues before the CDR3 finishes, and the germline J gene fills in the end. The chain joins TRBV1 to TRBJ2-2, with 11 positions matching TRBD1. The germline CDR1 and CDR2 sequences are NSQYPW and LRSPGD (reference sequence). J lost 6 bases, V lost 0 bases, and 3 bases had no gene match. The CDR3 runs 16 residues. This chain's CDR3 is CTCSADRTGGPGQLYF. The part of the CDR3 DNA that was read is TGCACCTGCAGTGCAGACAGGACAGGGGGCCCCGGG.

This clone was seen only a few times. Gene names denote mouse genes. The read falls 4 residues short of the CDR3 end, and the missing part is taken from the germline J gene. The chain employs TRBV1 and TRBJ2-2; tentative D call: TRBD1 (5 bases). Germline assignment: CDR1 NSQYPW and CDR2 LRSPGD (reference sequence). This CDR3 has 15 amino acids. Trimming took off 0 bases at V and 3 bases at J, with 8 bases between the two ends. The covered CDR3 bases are TGCACCTGCAGTGCAGAGGTCAGGGACACCGGG. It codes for CTCSAEVRDTG. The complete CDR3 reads CTCSAEVRDTGQLYF.

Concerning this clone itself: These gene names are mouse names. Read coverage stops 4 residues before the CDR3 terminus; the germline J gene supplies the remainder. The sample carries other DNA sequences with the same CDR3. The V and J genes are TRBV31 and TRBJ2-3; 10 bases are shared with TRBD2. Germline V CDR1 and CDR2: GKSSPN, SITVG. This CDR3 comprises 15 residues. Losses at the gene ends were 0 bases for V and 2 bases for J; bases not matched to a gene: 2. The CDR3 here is CAWSLAGGAAETLYF. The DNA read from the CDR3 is TGTGCCTGGAGTCTGGCTGGGGGGGCTGCAGAA.

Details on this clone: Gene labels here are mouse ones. The DNA read from the CDR3 is TGTGCCAGCAGTGAACACTGGGGGAGCTCCTAT. Amino acid sequence: CASSEHWGSSY. From start to end, the CDR3 is CASSEHWGSSYEQYF. V usage is TRBV13-1 and J usage is TRBJ2-7; 8 nucleotides agree with TRBD2. Read sequence stops 4 residues before the CDR3 end, and the germline J gene provides the missing end. CDR3 length: 15 residues. The V segment lost 2 bases and the J segment 0 bases; nucleotides outside the gene matches: 4. The germline CDR1 and CDR2 sequences are NSHNY and SYGAGN.

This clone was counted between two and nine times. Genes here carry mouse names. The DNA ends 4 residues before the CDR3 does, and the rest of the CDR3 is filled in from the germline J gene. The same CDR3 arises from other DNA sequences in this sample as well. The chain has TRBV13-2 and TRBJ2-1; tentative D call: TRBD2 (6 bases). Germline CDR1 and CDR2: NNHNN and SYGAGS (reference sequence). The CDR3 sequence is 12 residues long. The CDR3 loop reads CASGDLGAEQFF. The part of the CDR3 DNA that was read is TGTGCCAGCGGTGATCTGGGGGCT.

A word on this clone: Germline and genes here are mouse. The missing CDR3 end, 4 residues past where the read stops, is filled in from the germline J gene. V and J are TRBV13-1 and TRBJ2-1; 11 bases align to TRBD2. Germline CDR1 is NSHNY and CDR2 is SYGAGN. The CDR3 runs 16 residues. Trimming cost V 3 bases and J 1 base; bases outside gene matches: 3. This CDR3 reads CASSGGLGANYAEQFF. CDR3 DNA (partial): TGTGCCAGCAGTGGGGGACTGGGGGCGAACTATGCT.

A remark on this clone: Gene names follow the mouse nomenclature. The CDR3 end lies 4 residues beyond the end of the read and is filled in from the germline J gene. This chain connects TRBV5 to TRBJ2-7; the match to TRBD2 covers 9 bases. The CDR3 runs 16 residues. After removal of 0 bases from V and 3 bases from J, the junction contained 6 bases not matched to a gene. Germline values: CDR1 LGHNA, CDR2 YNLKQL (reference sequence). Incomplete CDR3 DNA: TGTGCCAGCAGCCAAGATCGGGGGACTGGGCACTAT. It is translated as CASSQDRGTGHY. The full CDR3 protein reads CASSQDRGTGHYEQYF.

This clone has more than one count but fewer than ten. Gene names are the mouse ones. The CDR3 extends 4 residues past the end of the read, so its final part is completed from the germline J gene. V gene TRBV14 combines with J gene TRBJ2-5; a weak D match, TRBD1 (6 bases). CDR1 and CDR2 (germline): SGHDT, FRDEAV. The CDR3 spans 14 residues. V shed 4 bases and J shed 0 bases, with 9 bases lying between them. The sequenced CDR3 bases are TGTGCCAGCAGTCGGGACATTAACCAAGAC. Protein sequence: CASSRDINQD. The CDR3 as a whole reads CASSRDINQDTQYF.

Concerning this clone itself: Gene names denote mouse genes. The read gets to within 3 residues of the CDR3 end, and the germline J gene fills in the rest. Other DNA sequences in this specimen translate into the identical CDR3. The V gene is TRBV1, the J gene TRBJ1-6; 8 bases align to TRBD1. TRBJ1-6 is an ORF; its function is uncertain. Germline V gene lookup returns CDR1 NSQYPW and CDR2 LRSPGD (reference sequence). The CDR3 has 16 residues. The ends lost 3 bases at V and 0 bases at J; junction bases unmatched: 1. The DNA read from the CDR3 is TGCACCTGCAGTGCCCAGGGGGCTTCCTATAATTCGCCC. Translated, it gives CTCSAQGASYNSP. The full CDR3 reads CTCSAQGASYNSPLYF.

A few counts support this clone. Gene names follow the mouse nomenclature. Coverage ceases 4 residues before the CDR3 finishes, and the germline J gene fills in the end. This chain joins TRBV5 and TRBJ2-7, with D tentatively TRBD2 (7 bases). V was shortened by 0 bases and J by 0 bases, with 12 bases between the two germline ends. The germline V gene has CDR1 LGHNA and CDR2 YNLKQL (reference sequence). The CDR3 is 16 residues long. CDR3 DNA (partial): TGTGCCAGCAGCCAAGAGGGGGGCAGGAGCTCCTAT. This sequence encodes CASSQEGGRSSY. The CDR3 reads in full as CASSQEGGRSSYEQYF.